This TCR beta chain was sequenced for a study of T cell responses to AZD1222 COVID-19 vaccine. Profiled with immunoSEQ multiplex PCR; TCRdb holds only in-frame clones, not every one. The sample includes more than 100,000 clones, over 85% of them seen just once. The material sequenced was peripheral blood, taken on day 0 of AZD1222 vaccination. This TCR came from an adult in good health.

CDR3 in amino acids: CASRSTGLNYGYTF. The CDR3 region has the DNA TGTGCCAGCAGATCGACAGGCCTTAACTATGGCTACACCTTC. The gene calls are TRBV5-4 and TRBJ1-2; TRBD1 might be the D (6 bases). Deletions cut 5 bases from V and 1 base from J, with 12 bases between. Germline V gene data show CDR1 as SGHNT and CDR2 as YYREEE (reference sequence). This CDR3 spans 14 amino acids.